The rows below give T cell receptor beta chains drawn from one sample of a study of cytomegalovirus exposure and HLA in healthy donors. Only in-frame clones appear in the TCRdb table, and some are missing; sequencing was by immunoSEQ multiplex PCR. This sample has over 200,000 clones, with nearly 90% found just once. Sequencing was performed on PBMCs. The receptor set was obtained from a woman between 18 and 30 years old in good health and CMV-seronegative. Each CDR3 is given with its conserved first and last residue. Fields, in order: V gene, clone size, J gene, D gene, CDR3 DNA, CDR3 protein. A D gene is named only where the DNA matches it firmly. Where a row states a size, it is once, few, many or the class of an expanded clone; other rows omit it.

TRBV4-3	.	TRBJ2-1	.	TGCGCCAGCAGCCCAGAAGCGTTTTCCACCTACAATGAGCAGTTCTTC	CASSPEAFSTYNEQFF
TRBV2	.	TRBJ2-5	TRBD2	TGTGCCAGCAGAATGGGACTAGCAAACCAAGAGACCCAGTACTTC	CASRMGLANQETQYF
TRBV9	once	TRBJ2-3	.	TGTGCCAGCAGCGTAGCGGGGGAGACCACAGATACGCAGTATTTT	CASSVAGETTDTQYF
TRBV5-1	.	TRBJ2-2	.	TGCGCCAGCAGCTTTCCCCAACAGGGCAACACCGGGGAGCTGTTTTTT	CASSFPQQGNTGELFF
TRBV11-2	.	TRBJ1-5	.	TGTGCCAGCAGCCGTGGTGGAGCGGGTGTGGGTCAGCCCCAGCATTTT	CASSRGGAGVGQPQHF
TRBV5-5	.	TRBJ2-3	.	TGTGCCAGCAGCTTGCCCAGGGCTACCGACACAGATACGCAGTATTTT	CASSLPRATDTDTQYF
TRBV30	few	TRBJ2-2	TRBD2	TGTGCCTGGAGTGCAGGTCCGGCTAGCGGAACCGGGGAGCTGTTTTTT	CAWSAGPASGTGELFF
TRBV7-9	.	TRBJ2-1	TRBD1	TGTGCCAGCAGCTTAGGAAACAGGGGCCACAATGAGCAGTTCTTC	CASSLGNRGHNEQFF
TRBV25-1	.	TRBJ1-6	TRBD1	TGTGCCAGCAGTGTGGACGGGACAGGGATTCTTAATTCACCCCTCCACTTT	CASSVDGTGILNSPLHF
TRBV7-9	.	TRBJ1-2	TRBD1	TGTGCCAGCAGCGACAGGGGGCTTGGCTACACCTTC	CASSDRGLGYTF
TRBV2	.	TRBJ1-1	TRBD1	TGTGCCAGCAGTGATGACAGGGGCACTGAAGCTTTCTTT	CASSDDRGTEAFF
TRBV7-9	.	TRBJ1-6	.	TGTGCCAGCAGCTTGGGGTATGGAGGAAATTCACCCCTCCACTTT	CASSLGYGGNSPLHF
TRBV5-6	.	TRBJ1-3	TRBD1	TGTGCCAGCAGCTTGGGTGGGACAGTCGCCTGGGACACCATATATTTT	CASSLGGTVAWDTIYF
TRBV4-1	.	TRBJ1-6	.	TGCGCCAGCAGCCAAGGATTCCCCCCCGGGGATTCACCCCTCCACTTT	CASSQGFPPGDSPLHF
TRBV2	.	TRBJ2-2	.	TGTGCCAGGGTCCCATCGAGGTTGTACACCGGGGAGCTGTTTTTT	CARVPSRLYTGELFF